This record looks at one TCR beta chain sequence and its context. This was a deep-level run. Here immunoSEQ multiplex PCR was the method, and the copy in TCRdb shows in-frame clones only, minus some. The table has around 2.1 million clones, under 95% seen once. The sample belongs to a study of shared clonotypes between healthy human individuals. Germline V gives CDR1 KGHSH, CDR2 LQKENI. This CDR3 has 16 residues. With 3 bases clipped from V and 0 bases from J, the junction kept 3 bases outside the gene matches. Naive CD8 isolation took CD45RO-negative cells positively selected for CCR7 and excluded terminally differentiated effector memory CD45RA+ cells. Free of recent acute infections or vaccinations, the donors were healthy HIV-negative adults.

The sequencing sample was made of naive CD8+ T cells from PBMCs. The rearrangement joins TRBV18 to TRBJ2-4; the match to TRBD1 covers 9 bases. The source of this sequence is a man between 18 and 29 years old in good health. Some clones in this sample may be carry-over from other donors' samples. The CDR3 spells CASSPDRGVAKNIQYF. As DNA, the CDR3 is TGTGCCAGCTCACCGGACAGGGGCGTAGCCAAAAACATTCAGTACTTC.